This T cell receptor (beta chain) is from a study of T cells in Graves' hyperthyroidism and ophthalmopathy. Whole-study findings and limits: The model foresaw ophthalmopathy a median around 6.4 months prior to onset.

This clonotype was observed many times. Its antigen remains unknown. Diagnoses were made from clinical symptoms, serum measures (thyroxine and TRAb), thyroid ultrasound and orbital computed tomography. V was clipped by 0 bases and J by 2 bases, with 14 bases between them. This CDR3 has 16 residues. Germline CDR1 is PRHDT and CDR2 is FYEKMQ (reference sequence). The investigators amplified TCR beta CDR3 regions from RNA transcripts. The primer set for the first-round RT-PCR of the TCR CDR3 was HTBI. TCRdb re-called the multiplex PCR reads with MiXCR, one entry per CDR3 protein. The data show about 570,000 distinct CDR3 sequences, with approximately 44% seen just once and 15% to 20% held by the top ten.

The receptor was isolated from an adult woman with Graves' disease, either hyperthyroidism or ophthalmopathy (not recorded which). Sequences were obtained from peripheral blood or thyroid tissue (not recorded which). The chain joins TRBV13 to TRBJ2-7, with a tentative D call TRBD2 (7 bases). The CDR3 spells CASSLGPSGGPYEQYF. CDR3 coding DNA: TGTGCCAGCAGCTTAGGCCCTTCGGGGGGCCCCTACGAGCAGTACTTC.